This TCR beta chain stems from a study of cytomegalovirus exposure and HLA in healthy donors. 13 Jbeta primers and 60 Vbeta primers were used for the PCR. Assay used: immunoSEQ multiplex PCR; TCRdb lists only in-frame clones, some missing. The table lists around 190,000 clones, roughly 85% of them singletons, with around 2.3% in the top ten. The TCR originated in a woman aged 50 to 60 in good health and CMV-seronegative. Sequencing was done on a sample of PBMCs.

The CDR3 protein is CASSYDRNYEQYF. The CDR3 nucleotides are TGTGCCAGCAGTTATGACAGAAATTACGAGCAGTACTTC. This chain links TRBV6-6 with TRBJ2-5; perhaps TRBD1 as D (5 bases). The end of the DNA is better explained by TRBJ2-7, so the J call may be wrong. This CDR3 comprises 13 residues. Germline lookup yields CDR1 MNHNY and CDR2 SVGAGI (reference sequence).